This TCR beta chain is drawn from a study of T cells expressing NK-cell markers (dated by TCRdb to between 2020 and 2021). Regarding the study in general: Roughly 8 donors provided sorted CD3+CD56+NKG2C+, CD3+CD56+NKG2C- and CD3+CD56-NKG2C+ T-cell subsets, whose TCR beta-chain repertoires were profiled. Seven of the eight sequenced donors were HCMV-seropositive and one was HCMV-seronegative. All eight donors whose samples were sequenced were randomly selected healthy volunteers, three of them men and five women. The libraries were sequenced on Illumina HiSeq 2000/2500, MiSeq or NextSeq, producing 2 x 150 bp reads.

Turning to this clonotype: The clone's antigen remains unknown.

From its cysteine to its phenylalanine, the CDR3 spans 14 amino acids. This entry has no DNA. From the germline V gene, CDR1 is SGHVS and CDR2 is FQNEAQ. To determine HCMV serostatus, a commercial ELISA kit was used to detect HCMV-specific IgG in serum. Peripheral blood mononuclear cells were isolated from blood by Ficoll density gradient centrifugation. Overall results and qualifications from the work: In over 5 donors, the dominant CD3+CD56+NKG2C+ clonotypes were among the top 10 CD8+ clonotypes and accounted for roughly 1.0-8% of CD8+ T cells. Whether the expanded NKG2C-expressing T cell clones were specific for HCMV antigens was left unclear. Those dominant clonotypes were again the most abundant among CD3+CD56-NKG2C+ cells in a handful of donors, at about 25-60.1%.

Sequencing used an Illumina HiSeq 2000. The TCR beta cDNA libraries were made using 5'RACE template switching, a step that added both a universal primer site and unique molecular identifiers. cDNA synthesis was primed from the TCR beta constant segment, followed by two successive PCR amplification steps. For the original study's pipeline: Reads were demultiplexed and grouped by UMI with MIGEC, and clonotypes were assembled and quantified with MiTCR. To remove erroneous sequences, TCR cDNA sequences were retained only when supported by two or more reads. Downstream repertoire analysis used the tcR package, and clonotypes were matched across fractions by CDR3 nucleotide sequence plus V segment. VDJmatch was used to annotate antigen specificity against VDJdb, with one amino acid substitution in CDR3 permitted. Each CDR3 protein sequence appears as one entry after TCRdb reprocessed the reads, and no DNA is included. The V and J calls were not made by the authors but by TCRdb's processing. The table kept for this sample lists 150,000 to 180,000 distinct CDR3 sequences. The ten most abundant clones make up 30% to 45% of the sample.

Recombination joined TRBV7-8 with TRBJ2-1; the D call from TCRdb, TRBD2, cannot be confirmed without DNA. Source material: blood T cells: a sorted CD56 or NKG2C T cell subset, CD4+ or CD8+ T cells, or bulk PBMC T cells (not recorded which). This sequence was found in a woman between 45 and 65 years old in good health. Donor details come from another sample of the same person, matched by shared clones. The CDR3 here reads CASSLPGLDNEQFF. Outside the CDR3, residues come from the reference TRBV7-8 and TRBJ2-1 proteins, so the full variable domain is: GAGVSQSPRYKVAKRGQDVALRCDPISGHVSLFWYQQALGQGPEFLTYFQNEAQLDKSGLPSDRFFAERPEGSVSTLKIQRTQQEDSAVYLCASSLPGLDNEQFFGPGTRLTVL.